This T cell receptor beta chain was sequenced during a study of CD8 T cells in ankylosing spondylitis. TCRdb processed the 5' RACE reads anew with MiXCR; each CDR3 protein has one entry. Of some 220,000 distinct CDR3 sequences listed, around 8% are singletons. Trimming stripped 4 bases from V and 1 base from J, with 11 bases between. The CDR3 length is 15 residues. Germline V lookup: CDR1 LGHNA, CDR2 YNFKEQ. The material sequenced was blood, either unsorted or a sorted T cell fraction (not recorded which). The TCR was taken from a female donor with ankylosing spondylitis or in good health (not recorded which). The rearrangement uses TRBV4-2 and TRBJ1-5, with D possibly TRBD1 on 5 matching bases. CDR3 bases: TGTGCCAGCAGCCCTATGGGACGGAGCAATCAGCCCCAGCATTTT. This gives the protein CASSPMGRSNQPQHF.